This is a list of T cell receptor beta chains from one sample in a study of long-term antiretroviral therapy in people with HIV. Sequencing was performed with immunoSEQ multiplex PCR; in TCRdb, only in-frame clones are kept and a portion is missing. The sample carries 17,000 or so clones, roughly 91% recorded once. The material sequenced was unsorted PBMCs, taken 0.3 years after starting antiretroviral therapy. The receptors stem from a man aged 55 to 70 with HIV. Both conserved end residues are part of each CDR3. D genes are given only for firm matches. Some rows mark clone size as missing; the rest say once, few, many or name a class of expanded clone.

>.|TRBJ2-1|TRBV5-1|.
TGCGCCAGCAGCGAGGCTATAGACAATGAGCAGTTCTTC
CASSEAIDNEQFF
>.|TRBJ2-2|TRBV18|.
TGTGCCAGCTCACGGATCCGGGATATGCGGTATTCGAACACCGGGGAGCTGTTTTTT
CASSRIRDMRYSNTGELFF
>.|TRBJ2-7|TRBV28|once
TGTGCCAGCAGTTTATCGAGCTCCTACGAGCAGTACTTC
CASSLSSSYEQYF
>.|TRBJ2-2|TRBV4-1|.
TGCGCCAGCAGCCCTAATCGGGGGCGTTATGTCGTGTCCGGGGAGCTGTTTTTT
CASSPNRGRYVVSGELFF
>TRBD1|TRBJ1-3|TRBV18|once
TGTGCCAGCCGACAGGGGACTGGAAACACCATATATTTT
CASRQGTGNTIYF
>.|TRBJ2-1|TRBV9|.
TGTGCCAGCAGCGTAGGAGTAGGGACATACAATGAGCAGTTCTTC
CASSVGVGTYNEQFF
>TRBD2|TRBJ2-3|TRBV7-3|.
TGTGCCAGCAGTACGACTAGCGGATCCACAGATACGCAGTATTTT
CASSTTSGSTDTQYF
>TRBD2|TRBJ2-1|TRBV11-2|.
TGTGCCAGCAGCTCGACTAGCGGTATCCTCTACAATGAGCAGTTCTTC
CASSSTSGILYNEQFF
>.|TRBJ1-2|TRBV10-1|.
TGCGCCAGCAGCGCCCAGGGGCCTTATGGCTACACCTTC
CASSAQGPYGYTF
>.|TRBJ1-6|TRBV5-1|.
TGCGCCAGCAGCTTGGGGGGCCCCACCTATAATTCACCCCTCCACTTT
CASSLGGPTYNSPLHF
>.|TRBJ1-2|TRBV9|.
TGTGCCAGCAGCGTAGCAGAGGGGCAAGTATATGGCTACACCTTC
CASSVAEGQVYGYTF
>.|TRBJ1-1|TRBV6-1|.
TGTGCCAGCAAGTCAGGGACGTACACTGAAGCTTTCTTT
CASKSGTYTEAFF
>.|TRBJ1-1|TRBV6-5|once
TGTGCCAGCAGTTACCTGACAGGGAACACTGAAGCTTTCTTT
CASSYLTGNTEAFF
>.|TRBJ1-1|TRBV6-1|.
TGTGCCAGCAGGAGGGGTGGAGGGATGAACACTGAAGCTTTCTTT
CASRRGGGMNTEAFF
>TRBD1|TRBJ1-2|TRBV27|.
TGTGCCAGTAGTTTGGGGACAGGGGGCAGGAATGGCTACACCTTC
CASSLGTGGRNGYTF
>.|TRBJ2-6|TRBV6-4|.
TGTGCCAGCTCATGGACCGGCTCTCGCTCTGGGGCCAACGTCCTGACTTTC
CASSWTGSRSGANVLTF
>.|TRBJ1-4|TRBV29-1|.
TGCAGCGTTTCCTACAGGGTGGCAAGTGAAAAACTGTTTTTT
CSVSYRVASEKLFF
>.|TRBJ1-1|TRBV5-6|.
TGTGCCAGCAGCCCAGGGACGGAGCCTGAAGCTTTCTTT
CASSPGTEPEAFF
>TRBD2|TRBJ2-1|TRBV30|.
TGTGCCTGGAGTTGGGCGGGGGGGGTCGATGAGCAGTTCTTC
CAWSWAGGVDEQFF
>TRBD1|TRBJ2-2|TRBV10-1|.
TGCGCCAGCAGTACGGACAGGGGCCCGGCGAACACCGGGGAGCTGTTTTTT
CASSTDRGPANTGELFF
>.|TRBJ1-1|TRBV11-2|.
TGTGCCAGCAGCTTACAGGGAGGGGCTTTCTTT
CASSLQGGAFF
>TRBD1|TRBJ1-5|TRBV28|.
TGTGCCAGCAGTGATCAGGGGGGAGGGGGAAATCAGCCCCAGCATTTT
CASSDQGGGGNQPQHF
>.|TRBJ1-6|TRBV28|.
TGTGCCAGCAGTTTAAGGACATTCGATAATTCACCCCTCCACTTT
CASSLRTFDNSPLHF
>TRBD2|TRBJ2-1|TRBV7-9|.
TGTGCCAGCAACCGGGGAGGGACCTCCTACAATGAGCAGTTCTTC
CASNRGGTSYNEQFF
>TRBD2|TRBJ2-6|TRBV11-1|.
TGTGCCAGCAGCTTAGACCCGGGGGGATTTGGTGGGGCCAACGTCCTGACTTTC
CASSLDPGGFGGANVLTF
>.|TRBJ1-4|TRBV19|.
TGTGCCAGTAGTTACGATGAAAAACTGTTTTTT
CASSYDEKLFF
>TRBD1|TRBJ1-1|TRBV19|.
TGTGCCAGTATCTCCTGGGACAGGATGAACACTGAAGCTTTCTTT
CASISWDRMNTEAFF
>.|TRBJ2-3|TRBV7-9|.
TGTGCCAGCTCCCCAACGGGAAGAGGAGATACGCAGTATTTT
CASSPTGRGDTQYF
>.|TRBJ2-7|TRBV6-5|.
TGTGCCAGCAGTTACTTTAGCCTTCGGACCTACGAGCAGTACTTC
CASSYFSLRTYEQYF
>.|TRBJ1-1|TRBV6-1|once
TGTGCCAGCACCCTAAGGCAGGGGCTGGACACTGAAGCTTTCTTT
CASTLRQGLDTEAFF
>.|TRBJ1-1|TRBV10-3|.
TGTGCCATCAGTGAGTCTTCGGATTACACTGAAGCTTTCTTT
CAISESSDYTEAFF
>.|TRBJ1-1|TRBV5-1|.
TGCGCCAGCAGCTTCAGGGGAGGGAGGACTGAAGCTTTCTTT
CASSFRGGRTEAFF
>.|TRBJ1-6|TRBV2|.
TGTGCCAGCAGTGTGGACAGCACCCAATTCAAACCCCTCCACTTT
CASSVDSTQFKPLHF
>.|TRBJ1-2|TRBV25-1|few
TGTGCCAGTACCTCGGGTTCCTACTATGGCTACACCTTC
CASTSGSYYGYTF
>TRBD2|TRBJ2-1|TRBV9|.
TGTGCCAGCAGCCCCCCGTCGGGTAAACTAGCGGGTGCTAGCTCCTACAATGAGCAGTTCTTC
CASSPPSGKLAGASSYNEQFF
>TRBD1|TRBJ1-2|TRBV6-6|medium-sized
TGTGCCAGCAGTATGGACAGGGCCTACGGCTACACCTTC
CASSMDRAYGYTF
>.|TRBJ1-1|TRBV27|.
TGTGCCAGCAGTTTATTCCCAGTCATGAACACTGAAGCTTTCTTT
CASSLFPVMNTEAFF
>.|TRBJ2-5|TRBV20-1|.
TGCAGTGCTAGAAATCAAGAGACCCAGTACTTC
CSARNQETQYF
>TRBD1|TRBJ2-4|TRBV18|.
TGTGCCAGCTCACCACCCCAGGGGGCAGCCAAAAACATTCAGTACTTC
CASSPPQGAAKNIQYF
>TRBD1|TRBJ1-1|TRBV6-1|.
TGTGCCAGCAGTTGGAACAGGGGGTACACTGAAGCTTTCTTT
CASSWNRGYTEAFF
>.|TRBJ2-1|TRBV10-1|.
TGCGCCAGCAGTGCCGTTCCTGGTGGAGTGCAGTTCTTC
CASSAVPGGVQFF
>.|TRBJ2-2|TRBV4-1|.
TGCGCCATCTCCGATGTAGCCGGGGAGCTGTTTTTT
CAISDVAGELFF
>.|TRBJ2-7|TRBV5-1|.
TGCGCCAGCAGCCCGAACTTAGCTAGTCTCTACGAGCAGTACTTC
CASSPNLASLYEQYF
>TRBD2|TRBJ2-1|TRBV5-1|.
TGCGCCAGCAGCGCGGGACTAGCGGACTACAATGAGCAGTTCTTC
CASSAGLADYNEQFF
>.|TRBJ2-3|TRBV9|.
TGTGCCAGCAGCGTATTCGATGCTAGCACAGATACGCAGTATTTT
CASSVFDASTDTQYF
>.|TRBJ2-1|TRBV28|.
TGTGCCAGCAGTTTCTTTAGGAATGAGCAGTTCTTC
CASSFFRNEQFF
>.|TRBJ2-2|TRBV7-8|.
TGTGCCAGCAGCCCTGAATGGATACGTGGCACCGGGGAGCTGTTTTTT
CASSPEWIRGTGELFF
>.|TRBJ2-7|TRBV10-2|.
TGCGCCAGCAGTGAAAGTCCGGCCCTCTCCTACGAGCAGTACTTC
CASSESPALSYEQYF
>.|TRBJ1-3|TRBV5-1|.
TGCGCCAGCAGCTTGTTAGGAAACACCATATATTTT
CASSLLGNTIYF
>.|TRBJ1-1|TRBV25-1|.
TGTGCCAGCAGTGAAGTCGGACAAGGGGTAGGCACTGAAGCTTTCTTT
CASSEVGQGVGTEAFF
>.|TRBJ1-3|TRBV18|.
TGTGCCAGCTCACCGAGGGAAAACACCATATATTTT
CASSPRENTIYF
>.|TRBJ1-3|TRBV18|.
TGTGCCAGCTCACTGGACAGATACTCTGGAAACACCATATATTTT
CASSLDRYSGNTIYF
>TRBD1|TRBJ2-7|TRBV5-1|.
TGCGCCAGCAGACGACAGGGGGCGAGCTCCTACGAGCAGTACTTC
CASRRQGASSYEQYF
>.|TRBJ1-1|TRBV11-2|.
TGTGCCAGCAGGGTAGGGGGCACTGAAGCTTTCTTT
CASRVGGTEAFF